The 20 T cell receptor beta chains below were found in one sample sequenced in a study of Ad26.COV2.S vaccination and SARS-CoV-2 variants. Data came from immunoSEQ multiplex PCR; TCRdb stores just in-frame clones and leaves some out. The table includes roughly 510,000 clones, 70% to 90% detected once. Treatment denoted: some 20 received Ad26.COV2.S at low or high dose, single or two shots; roughly five received placebo; per-sample allocation not given. Sampling was done on day 63 after the first vaccine or placebo injection. The sample here was peripheral blood, taken in a trial of Ad26.COV2.S vaccine versus placebo. All receptors derive from a person between 18 and 65 years old who received the Ad26.COV2.S COVID-19 vaccine or a placebo.

This rearrangement joins TRBV30 to TRBJ1-1; D is perhaps TRBD1 (5 bases). This CDR3 region has 12 residues. Per the germline V gene, CDR1 is GTSNPN and CDR2 is SVGIG (reference sequence). CDR3 nucleotide sequence: TGTGCGGGGGTGGATCTGGTAGGTGAAGCTTTCTTT. Translating it yields CAGVDLVGEAFF.

V is TRBV12-3 or TRBV12-4 and J is TRBJ1-1; D is undetermined. Trimming pared 3 bases from V and 6 bases from J, leaving 11 bases between. The CDR3 extends over 13 amino acids. CDR3 residues: CASSFGGWAEAFF. The CDR3 DNA reads TGTGCCAGCAGTTTCGGTGGGTGGGCTGAAGCTTTCTTT.

In its sample, this clone was seen once. The J gene is TRBJ2-1, the V gene TRBV5-1; D possibly uses TRBD1 or TRBD2 (5 bases each). The CDR3 loop spans 15 amino acids. In germline, CDR1 is SGHRS, CDR2 YFSETQ. V was trimmed by 5 bases and J by 1 base, leaving 13 bases between them. This CDR3 reads CASSGAGGSYNEQFF. The CDR3, as DNA: TGCGCCAGCAGTGGGGCCGGAGGATCCTACAATGAGCAGTTCTTC.

J is TRBJ2-7 and V is TRBV18, with D perhaps TRBD1 or TRBD2 (5 bases each). V lost 3 bases and J 6 bases, leaving 15 bases between the germline ends. This CDR3 contains 14 residues. CDR1 and CDR2 (germline): KGHSH, LQKENI. The CDR3 loop reads CASSPGALGGEQYF. The CDR3 DNA reads TGTGCCAGCTCACCGGGTGCCCTTGGGGGCGAGCAGTACTTC.

The chain recombines TRBV19 with TRBJ2-3; perhaps TRBD2 as D (7 bases). Deletions cut 6 bases from V and 2 bases from J, with 18 bases between. Germline lookup yields CDR1 LNHDA and CDR2 SQIVND (reference sequence). There are 16 residues in the CDR3. The CDR3 DNA reads TGTGCCAGTAGGACTCAGGTCGGGGGGCACACAGATACGCAGTATTTT. Its protein is CASRTQVGGHTDTQYF.

V usage is TRBV28 and J usage is TRBJ1-6, with 9 bases fitting TRBD1. J lost 0 bases, V lost 4 bases, and 13 bases had no gene match. CDR1 and CDR2 (germline): MDHEN, SYDVKM. The CDR3 sequence is 20 residues long. The CDR3 DNA follows: TGTGCCAGCAGTTACAGACCGGGACAGGGTTTAAGCTCCTATAATTCACCCCTCCACTTT. Translated: CASSYRPGQGLSSYNSPLHF. Together with reference TRBV28 and TRBJ1-6, the CDR3 gives the full variable domain: DVKVTQSSRYLVKRTGEKVFLECVQDMDHENMFWYRQDPGLGLRLIYFSYDVKMKEKGDIPEGYSVSREKKERFSLILESASTNQTSMYLCASSYRPGQGLSSYNSPLHFGNGTRLTVT.

The rearrangement uses TRBV30 and TRBJ2-7; D remains ambiguous. The CDR3 covers 12 residues. CDR1 and CDR2 from the germline V gene are GTSNPN and SVGIG (reference sequence). V lost 5 bases and J 2 bases, leaving 10 bases between the germline ends. The CDR3 region has the DNA TGTGCCTGGGGGGTCAGACCCTACGAGCAGTACTTC. The encoded protein is CAWGVRPYEQYF.

The genes are TRBV27 and TRBJ2-3, with unresolved D. This CDR3 is built from 14 residues. The germline V gene has CDR1 MNHEY and CDR2 SMNVEV (reference sequence). Trimming took 8 bases from V and 5 from J, leaving 17 bases between them. The CDR3 DNA reads TGTGCCAGCTGGGCGGTTGGCATCGGAGATACGCAGTATTTT. It specifies CASWAVGIGDTQYF.

V and J are TRBV6-2 or TRBV6-3 and TRBJ2-7; D uncertain. Germline V CDR1 and CDR2: MNHEY, SVGEGT. This CDR3 is built from 11 residues. V lost 6 bases, J lost 6 bases, and 9 bases lay in between. CDR3 in DNA: TGTGCCAGCAGCCATCAAGTCGAGCAGTACTTC. Its translation is CASSHQVEQYF.

The chain joins TRBV7-3 to TRBJ2-1; 13 bases are a match to TRBD2. Germline V gene data show CDR1 as SGHTA and CDR2 as FQGTGA. This CDR3 is built from 15 residues. Trimming took 5 bases from V and 6 from J; bases not matched to a gene: 4. CDR3 coding DNA: TGTGCCAGCAGCCAAGGACTAGCGGGAGCCAATGAGCAGTTCTTC. The encoded protein is CASSQGLAGANEQFF.

This chain uses TRBV30 with TRBJ2-1, with 12 bases identical to TRBD2. The CDR3 is made up of 16 amino acids. V was pared by 0 bases and J by 6 bases, with 6 bases of the junction left unmatched. CDR1 is GTSNPN and CDR2 is SVGIG in the germline V gene (reference sequence). The CDR3 protein is CAWSVRLAGEGNEQFF. The CDR3 DNA sequence: TGTGCCTGGAGTGTACGACTAGCGGGAGAGGGCAATGAGCAGTTCTTC. Using reference TRBV30 and TRBJ2-1 for the parts outside the CDR3, the full variable domain is SQTIHQWPATLVQPVGSPLSLECTVEGTSNPNLYWYRQAAGRGLQLLFYSVGIGQISSEVPQNLSASRPQDRQFILSSKKLLLSDSGFYLCAWSVRLAGEGNEQFFGPGTRLTVL.

Comments on this clone: The sample has other DNA sequences that encode this CDR3 too. The chain employs TRBV29-1 and TRBJ2-7; D may be TRBD1 (6 bases). CDR1 and CDR2 (germline): SQVTM, ANQGSEA. Between the trimmed V and J ends, which lost 4 bases and 4 bases, there was a span of 8 bases. The CDR3 loop spans 11 amino acids. The CDR3 coding sequence is TGCAGCGTTGGGACAGCATACGAGCAGTACTTC. It codes for CSVGTAYEQYF.

This clone was seen once. V gene TRBV30 combines with J gene TRBJ2-3; D is unresolved. Germline lookup yields CDR1 GTSNPN and CDR2 SVGIG (reference sequence). CDR3 size: 13 residues. V was trimmed by 3 bases and J by 2 bases, leaving 9 bases between them. CDR3 in DNA: TGTGCCTGGAGCGCAGGCGTCACAGATACGCAGTATTTT. Its translation is CAWSAGVTDTQYF.

This chain links TRBV19 with TRBJ1-1, with 7 bases lining up with TRBD1. Germline values: CDR1 LNHDA, CDR2 SQIVND (reference sequence). The J segment lost 3 bases and the V segment lost 6 bases, leaving 4 bases of the junction unmatched. The CDR3 runs 13 residues. In nucleotides, the CDR3 is TGTGCCAGTAGCCTCGACAGGGACACTGAAGCTTTCTTT. Translating it yields CASSLDRDTEAFF.

V gene TRBV2 combines with J gene TRBJ1-5; D is unresolved. This CDR3 spans 16 amino acids. The germline V gene encodes CDR1 SNHLY and CDR2 FYNNEI. Trimming shortened V by 6 bases and J by 3 bases, and 18 bases separated the two germline ends. The CDR3 region has the DNA TGTGCCAGCAGACCCCCTTTTACGAGACACAATCAGCCCCAGCATTTT. Its protein is CASRPPFTRHNQPQHF.

This clone has at least ten counts. The rearrangement links TRBV7-9 to TRBJ1-4, with 8 bases matching TRBD1. This CDR3 region has 16 residues. Unmatched junction bases numbered 11, after V lost 3 bases and J lost 8 bases. Germline lookup yields CDR1 SEHNR and CDR2 FQNEAQ (reference sequence). In DNA, the CDR3 is TGTGCCAGCAGCTTGGAAGGAAACAGGGGGATAGAAAAACTGTTTTTT. Its translation is CASSLEGNRGIEKLFF.

The genes are TRBV9 and TRBJ2-7, with 11 bases matching TRBD2. CDR1 is SGDLS, CDR2 YYNGEE, per germline. Trimming took 0 bases from V and 2 from J; bases not matched to a gene: 10. CDR3 length equals 18 residues. CDR3 region: CASSVGVSGRDTAYEQYF. The CDR3 DNA reads as TGTGCCAGCAGCGTAGGGGTTAGCGGGAGGGACACCGCCTACGAGCAGTACTTC.

Here the CDR3 DNA reads TGTGCCAGCAGCCCCCACGTAAAGGGTGGCTATGGCTACACCTTC. Translating gives CASSPHVKGGYGYTF. The gene calls are TRBV3-1 (or the pseudogene TRBV3-2) and TRBJ1-2; D not resolved. Germline V lookup: CDR1 LGHDT, CDR2 YNNKEL (reference sequence). The V and J ends lost 4 bases and 4 bases respectively, with 16 bases between them. This CDR3 contains 15 residues.

The J gene is TRBJ1-6, the V gene TRBV7-2; 8 bases match TRBD1. Germline V gene data show CDR1 as SGHTA and CDR2 as FQGNSA. The CDR3 totals 13 residues. Trimming took 4 bases from V and 15 from J; bases not matched to a gene: 8. The CDR3 here is CASSSRPDRGLHF. DNA for the CDR3: TGTGCCAGCAGCTCTCGACCCGACAGGGGCCTCCACTTT.

The chain employs TRBV6-5 and TRBJ1-5; no firm D call. The CDR3 sequence is 11 residues long. The V and J ends lost 8 bases and 7 bases respectively, with 9 bases between them. The germline CDR1 and CDR2 sequences are MNHEY and SVGAGI. CDR3 sequence reads: CASGEVQPQHF. CDR3 bases: TGTGCCAGCGGGGAGGTACAGCCCCAGCATTTT.